What follows is one T cell receptor (beta chain) and its context. Its antigen remains unknown. The CDR3 sequence is 13 residues long. CDR1 and CDR2 from the germline V gene are SQVTM and ANQGSEA. The V gene end was trimmed by 5 bases and the J gene end by 3 bases; junction bases not matched to a gene: 2. This sample was included in a study of blood T cells in healthy people across ages. PCR was performed a second time for roughly 7 to 11 cycles using a sample-barcoded 5' primer and a J-beta primer mix. Template switching added a 12-random-nucleotide identifier to every cDNA molecule. TCRdb re-derived calls from the 5' RACE reads in MiXCR, one entry per CDR3 protein. The sample contains roughly 560,000 distinct CDR3 sequences, around 24% of which appear only once. Study results and caveats: Older age went with lower TCR beta diversity per million T cells, in a roughly linear way. It was found that TCR beta diversity correlated strongly with the percentage of naive T cells.

These data were likewise used in another study, on T cells of mothers and their children.

Specimen: blood. The receptor was isolated from a boy aged 10-17 years in good health. The chain joins TRBV29-1 to TRBJ1-1, with 11 bases that match TRBD1. CDR3 nucleotide sequence: TGCAGCGTTCTGGGACAGGGGGACACTGAAGCTTTCTTT. Translated, it gives CSVLGQGDTEAFF.